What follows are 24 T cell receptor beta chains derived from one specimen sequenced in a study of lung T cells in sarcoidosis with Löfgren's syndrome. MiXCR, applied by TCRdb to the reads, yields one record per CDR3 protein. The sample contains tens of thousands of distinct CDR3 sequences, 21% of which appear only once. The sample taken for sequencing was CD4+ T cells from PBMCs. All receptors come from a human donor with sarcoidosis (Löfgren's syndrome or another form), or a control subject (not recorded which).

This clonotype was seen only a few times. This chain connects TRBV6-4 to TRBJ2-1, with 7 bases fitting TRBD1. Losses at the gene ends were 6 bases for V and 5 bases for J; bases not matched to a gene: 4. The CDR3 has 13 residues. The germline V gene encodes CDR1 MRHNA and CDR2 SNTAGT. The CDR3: CASSVDRDNEQFF. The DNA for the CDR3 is TGTGCCAGCAGCGTCGACAGGGACAATGAGCAGTTCTTC.

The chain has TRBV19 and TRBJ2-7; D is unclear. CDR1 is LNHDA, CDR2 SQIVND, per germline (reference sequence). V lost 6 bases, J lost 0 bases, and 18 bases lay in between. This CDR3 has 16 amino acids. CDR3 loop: CASSGIPGKVSYEQYF. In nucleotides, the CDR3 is TGTGCCAGTAGCGGAATTCCAGGAAAGGTCTCCTACGAGCAGTACTTC.

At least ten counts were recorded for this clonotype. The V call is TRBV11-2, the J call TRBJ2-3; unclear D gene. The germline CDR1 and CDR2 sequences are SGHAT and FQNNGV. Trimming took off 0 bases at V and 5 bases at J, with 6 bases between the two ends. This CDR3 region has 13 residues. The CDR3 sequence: CASSLDRGDTQYF. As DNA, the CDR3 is TGTGCCAGCAGCTTAGATCGAGGAGATACGCAGTATTTT.

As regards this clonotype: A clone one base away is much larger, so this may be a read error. DNA of the CDR3: TGTGCCACCAGTGCCGTACGCCGGGACAGGGGATCCAAAAACATTCGGTACTTC. The encoded protein is CATSAVRRDRGSKNIRYF. J is TRBJ2-4 and V is TRBV24-1, with 10 nucleotides matching TRBD1. Germline V gives CDR1 KGHDR, CDR2 SFDVKD. The CDR3 loop spans 18 amino acids.

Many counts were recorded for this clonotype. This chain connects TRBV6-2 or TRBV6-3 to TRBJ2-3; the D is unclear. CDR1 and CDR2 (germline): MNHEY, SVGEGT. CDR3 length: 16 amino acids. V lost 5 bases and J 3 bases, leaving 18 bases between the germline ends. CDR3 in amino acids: CASSARTPTRTDTQYF. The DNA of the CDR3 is TGTGCCAGCAGTGCCCGCACTCCAACGCGGACAGATACGCAGTATTTT.

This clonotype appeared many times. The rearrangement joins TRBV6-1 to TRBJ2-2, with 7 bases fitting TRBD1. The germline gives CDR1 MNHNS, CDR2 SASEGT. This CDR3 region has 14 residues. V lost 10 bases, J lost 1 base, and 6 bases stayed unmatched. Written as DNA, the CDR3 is TGTGCCACAAAACGGGACAGGAACACCGGGGAGCTGTTTTTT. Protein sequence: CATKRDRNTGELFF.

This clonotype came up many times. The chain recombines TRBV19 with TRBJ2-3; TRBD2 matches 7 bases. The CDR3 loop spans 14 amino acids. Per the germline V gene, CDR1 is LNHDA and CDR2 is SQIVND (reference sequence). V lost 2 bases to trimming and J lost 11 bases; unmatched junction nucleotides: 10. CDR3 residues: CASSISASGPLQYF. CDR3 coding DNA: TGTGCCAGTAGTATATCGGCTAGCGGCCCGCTGCAGTATTTT. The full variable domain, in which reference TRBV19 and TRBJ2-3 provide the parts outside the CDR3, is DGGITQSPKYLFRKEGQNVTLSCEQNLNHDAMYWYRQDPGQGLRLIYYSQIVNDFQKGDIAEGYSVSREKKESFPLTVTSAQKNPTAFYLCASSISASGPLQYFGPGTRLTVL.

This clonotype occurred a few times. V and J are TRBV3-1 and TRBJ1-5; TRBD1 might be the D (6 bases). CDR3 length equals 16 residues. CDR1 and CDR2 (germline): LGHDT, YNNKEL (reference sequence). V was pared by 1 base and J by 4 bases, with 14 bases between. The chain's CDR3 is CASSQVGGPKNQPQHF. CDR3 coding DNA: TGTGCCAGCAGCCAAGTGGGGGGGCCTAAGAATCAGCCCCAGCATTTT.

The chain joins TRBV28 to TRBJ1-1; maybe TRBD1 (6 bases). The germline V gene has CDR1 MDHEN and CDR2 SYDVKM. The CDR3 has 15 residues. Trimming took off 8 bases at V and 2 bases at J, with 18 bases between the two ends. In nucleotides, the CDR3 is TGTGCCAGCGGGCCCCCGGGGGCAGGTAACACTGAAGCTTTCTTT. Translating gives CASGPPGAGNTEAFF.

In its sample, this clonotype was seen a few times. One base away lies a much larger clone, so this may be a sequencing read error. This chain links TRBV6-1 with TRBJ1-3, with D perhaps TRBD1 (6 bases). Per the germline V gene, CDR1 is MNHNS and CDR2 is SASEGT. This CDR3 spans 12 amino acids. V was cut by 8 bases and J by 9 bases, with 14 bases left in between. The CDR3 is CASQGQARTIYF. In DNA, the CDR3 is TGTGCCAGCCAGGGGCAGGCTCGCACCATATATTTT.

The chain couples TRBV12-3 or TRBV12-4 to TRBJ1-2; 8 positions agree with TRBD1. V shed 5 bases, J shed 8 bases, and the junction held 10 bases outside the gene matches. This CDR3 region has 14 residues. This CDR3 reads CASSIDRGKGGYTF. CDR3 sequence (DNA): TGTGCCAGCAGTATTGACAGGGGCAAAGGAGGCTACACCTTC.

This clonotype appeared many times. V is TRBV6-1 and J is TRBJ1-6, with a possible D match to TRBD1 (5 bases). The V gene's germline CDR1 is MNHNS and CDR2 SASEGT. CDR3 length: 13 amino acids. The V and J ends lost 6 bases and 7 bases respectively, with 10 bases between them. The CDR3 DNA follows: TGTGCCAGCAGAGGGACGGGGAATTCACCCCTCCACTTT. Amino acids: CASRGTGNSPLHF.

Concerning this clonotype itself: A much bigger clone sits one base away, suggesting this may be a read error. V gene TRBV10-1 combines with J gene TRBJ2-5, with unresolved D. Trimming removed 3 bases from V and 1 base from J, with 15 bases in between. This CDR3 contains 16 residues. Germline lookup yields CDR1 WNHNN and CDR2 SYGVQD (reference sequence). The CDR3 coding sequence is TGCGCCAGCAGTGATTCGCTGTCCCGGCCCCAAGAGACCCAGTACTTC. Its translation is CASSDSLSRPQETQYF.

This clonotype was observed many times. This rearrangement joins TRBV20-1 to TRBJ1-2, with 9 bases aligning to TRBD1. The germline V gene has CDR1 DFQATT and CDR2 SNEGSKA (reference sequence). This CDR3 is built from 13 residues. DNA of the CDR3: TGCAGAGTCGGGACAGGGACCTCCAAGGGCTACACCTTC. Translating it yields CRVGTGTSKGYTF.

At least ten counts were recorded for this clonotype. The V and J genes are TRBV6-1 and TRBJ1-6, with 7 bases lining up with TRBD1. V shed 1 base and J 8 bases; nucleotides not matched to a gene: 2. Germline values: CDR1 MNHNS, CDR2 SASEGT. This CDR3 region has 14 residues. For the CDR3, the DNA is TGTGCCAGCAGTGAAGGACAGGGCGATTCACCCCTCCACTTT. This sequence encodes CASSEGQGDSPLHF.

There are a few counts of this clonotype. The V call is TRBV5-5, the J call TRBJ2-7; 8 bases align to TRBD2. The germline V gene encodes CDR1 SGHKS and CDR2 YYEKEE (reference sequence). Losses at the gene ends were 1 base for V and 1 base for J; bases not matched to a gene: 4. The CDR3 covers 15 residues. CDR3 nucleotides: TGTGCCAGCAGCTTGTTAGCGGGGAATTCCTACGAGCAGTACGTC. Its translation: CASSLLAGNSYEQYV.

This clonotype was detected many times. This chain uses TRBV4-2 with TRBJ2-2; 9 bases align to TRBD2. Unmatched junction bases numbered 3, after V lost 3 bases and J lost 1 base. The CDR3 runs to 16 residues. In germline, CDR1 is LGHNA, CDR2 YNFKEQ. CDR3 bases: TGTGCCAGCAGCCAGAAGACTAGCGGGAACACCGGGGAGCTGTTTTTT. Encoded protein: CASSQKTSGNTGELFF.

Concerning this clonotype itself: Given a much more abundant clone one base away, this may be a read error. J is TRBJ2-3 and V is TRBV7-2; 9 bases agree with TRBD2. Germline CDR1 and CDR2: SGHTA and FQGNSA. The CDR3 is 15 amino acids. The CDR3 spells CASSLDGTSTDTRYF. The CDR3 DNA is TGTGCCAGCAGCTTAGACGGGACTAGCACAGATACGCGGTATTTT. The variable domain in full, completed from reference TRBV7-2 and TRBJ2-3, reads GAGVSQSPSNKVTEKGKDVELRCDPISGHTALYWYRQSLGQGLEFLIYFQGNSAPDKSGLPSDRFSAERTGGSVSTLTIQRTQQEDSAVYLCASSLDGTSTDTRYFGPGTRLTVL.

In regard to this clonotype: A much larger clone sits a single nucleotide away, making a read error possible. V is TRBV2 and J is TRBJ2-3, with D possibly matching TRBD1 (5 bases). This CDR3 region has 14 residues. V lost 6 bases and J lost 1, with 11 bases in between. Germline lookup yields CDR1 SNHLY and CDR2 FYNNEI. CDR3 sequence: CASRGPTGTDTQYF. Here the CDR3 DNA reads TGTGCCAGCAGAGGACCGACAGGCACAGATACGCAGTATTTT.

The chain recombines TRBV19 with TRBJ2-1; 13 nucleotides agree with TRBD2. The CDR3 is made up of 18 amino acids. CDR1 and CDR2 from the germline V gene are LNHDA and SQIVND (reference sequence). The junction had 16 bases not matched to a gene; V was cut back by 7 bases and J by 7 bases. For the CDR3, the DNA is TGTGCCAGTAACGAAACTAGCGGGAGGGCCTTGGTGTGGAATGAGCAGTTCTTC. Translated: CASNETSGRALVWNEQFF.

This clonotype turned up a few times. The CDR3 DNA reads TGCAGCGTTGTCAGCGGACTAGGGTCCAATGAGCAGTTCTTC. Translation gives CSVVSGLGSNEQFF. The rearrangement uses TRBV29-1 and TRBJ2-1; 7 bases fit TRBD2. The CDR3 runs 14 residues. Germline loops: CDR1 SQVTM, CDR2 ANQGSEA. The ends lost 4 bases at V and 6 bases at J; junction bases unmatched: 9.

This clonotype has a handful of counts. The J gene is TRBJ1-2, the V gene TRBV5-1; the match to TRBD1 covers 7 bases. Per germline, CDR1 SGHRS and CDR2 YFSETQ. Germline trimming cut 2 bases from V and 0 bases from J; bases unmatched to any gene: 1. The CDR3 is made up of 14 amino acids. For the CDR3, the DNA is TGCGCCAGCAGCTTCGGGACAGCTAACTATGGCTACACCTTC. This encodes CASSFGTANYGYTF.

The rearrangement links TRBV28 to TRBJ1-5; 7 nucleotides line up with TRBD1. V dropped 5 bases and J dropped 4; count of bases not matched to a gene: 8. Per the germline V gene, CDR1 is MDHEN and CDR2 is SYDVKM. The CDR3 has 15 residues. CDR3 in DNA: TGTGCCAGCAGTCACAGGGGAGCCGGTAATCAGCCCCAGCATTTT. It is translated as CASSHRGAGNQPQHF.

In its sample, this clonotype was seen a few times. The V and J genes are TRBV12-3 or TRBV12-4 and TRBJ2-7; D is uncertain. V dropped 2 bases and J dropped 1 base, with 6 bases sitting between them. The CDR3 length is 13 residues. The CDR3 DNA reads TGTGCCAGCAGTTTAACGGTTTCCTACGAGCAGTACTTC. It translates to CASSLTVSYEQYF.